This T cell receptor beta chain stems from a study of CD8 T cells in ankylosing spondylitis. Study-wide points: Matched synovial fluid from ankylosing spondylitis patients was reported to be enriched for disease-linked clones. A TCR beta motif made of several highly homologous variants seemed typical of ankylosing spondylitis blood. Previous work reported some of these motif variants in the synovial fluid and blood of reactive arthritis.

Quantitative 5'-RACE with molecular barcodes generated TCR beta libraries. TCRdb recomputed calls from the 5' RACE reads with MiXCR, one row per CDR3 protein. The repertoire holds about 390,000 distinct CDR3 sequences, about 20% seen once, with about a sixth in the top ten. This clonotype was observed a few times. Antigen: not known. V dropped 6 bases and J dropped 8 bases, with 19 bases sitting between them. This CDR3 region has 14 residues. The chain has TRBV12-3 or TRBV12-4 and TRBJ1-2, with D perhaps TRBD1 (5 bases). This TCR derives from a male donor with ankylosing spondylitis. The sample taken for sequencing was blood, either unsorted or a sorted T cell fraction (not recorded which). This CDR3 reads CASSPTVTMGGYTF. CDR3 nucleotides: TGTGCCAGCAGCCCGACAGTCACTATGGGGGGCTACACCTTC.